The 5 T cell receptor beta chains listed next were all sequenced from one sample in a study of CXCR3-negative and CXCR3-positive naive CD8 T cells. The study, taken as a whole, reports: CXCR3-positive naive cells carried more hydrophobic TRB CDR3s than CXCR3-negative ones.

The study made its TRB cDNA libraries by 5' RACE, adding UMI labels. Reanalyzing the 5' RACE reads, TCRdb keeps one entry per CDR3 protein, without DNA. This sample contains some 68,000 distinct CDR3 sequences. For these TCRs, the target antigens are not known. Sequencing was performed on naive CXCR3+ CD8+ T cells from blood. Noted subset: CD45RO-CCR7+CD27+CD95- naive CD8+ T cells expressing CXCR3 (TNR3+). The receptors were gathered from a human donor in good health. Some clones in this sample may be carry-over from other donors' samples.

The V call is TRBV5-1, the J call TRBJ2-7. The CDR3 extends over 14 amino acids. Germline assignment: CDR1 SGHRS and CDR2 YFSETQ. This CDR3 reads CASSFFQGSYEQYF.

The genes are TRBV29-1 and TRBJ2-1; TCRdb designates TRBD2, a call that cannot be tested without DNA. Germline V lookup: CDR1 SQVTM, CDR2 ANQGSEA. The CDR3 consists of 14 residues. CDR3 residues: CSYTSGTSANEQFF.

CDR3 sequence reads: CASSLALADTQETQYF. This chain links TRBV7-2 with TRBJ2-5. CDR1 is SGHTA and CDR2 is FQGNSA in the germline V gene. This CDR3 region has 16 residues.

The chain uses TRBV5-6 and TRBJ2-7; absent DNA, TCRdb's TRBD1 call cannot be checked. The CDR3 extends over 13 amino acids. From germline, CDR1 is SGHDT and CDR2 YYEEEE. Here the CDR3 reads CASRTGGRWEQYF.

CDR3 amino acids: CSVQAENTGELFF. V gene TRBV29-1 combines with J gene TRBJ2-2. The CDR3 contains 13 residues. The V gene's germline CDR1 is SQVTM and CDR2 ANQGSEA.